This T cell receptor (beta chain) was recorded in a study of beta chain features in type 1 diabetes. Study summary: Healthy donors resembled patients in age, gender and cell yields. Study-wide points: The study left unresolved whether HLA type influences TCRB rearrangement. Within each of all four CD4+ subsets, Type 1 diabetes patients had TCRB CDR3s that were moderately but significantly shorter. Compared with healthy donors, patients appeared to share more similar naive, central memory and regulatory TCRB repertoires.

This clone came up a few times. Its antigen is currently unknown. The investigators reverse transcribed all of the isolated RNA, so they sequenced expressed TCRB transcripts. Regulatory, naive and central memory T cell samples averaged about 3.57 million reads. Using immunoSEQ multiplex PCR, the repertoire was profiled, and TCRdb retains in-frame clones only, with some absent. The table lists under 300,000 clones, about a fifth of them singletons. The ends lost 3 bases at V and 0 bases at J; junction bases unmatched: 2. Germline V CDR1 and CDR2: KGHSH, LQKENI. The CDR3 is 16 residues long. The sample consisted of naive CD4+ T cells from blood. The receptor's source is a woman aged 40 to 50 with type 1 diabetes. The rearrangement links TRBV18 to TRBJ1-1; 12 bases are shared with TRBD1. The CDR3 DNA is TGTGCCAGCTCACCGGGACAGGGGGCCCTGAACACTGAAGCTTTCTTT. As protein: CASSPGQGALNTEAFF.